These 22 T cell receptor beta chains share one sample of origin, sequenced in a study of T cell repertoires in cytomegalovirus infection. MiXCR was run by TCRdb on the reads, yielding one entry per CDR3 protein. The table has roughly 300,000 distinct CDR3 sequences, over 20% seen once. The sample consisted of PBMCs. The receptors originated from a human donor in good health (CMV status not recorded). Some clones in this sample may be carry-over from other donors' samples.

This clonotype was recorded at least ten times. The chain carries TRBV7-9 and TRBJ2-1; TRBD2 matches 11 bases. In germline, CDR1 is SEHNR, CDR2 FQNEAQ (reference sequence). V shed 5 bases and J 3 bases; nucleotides not matched to a gene: 6. The CDR3 covers 16 residues. CDR3 nucleotides: TGTGCCAGCAGCCGACAGGGACTAGCGGACTACAATGAGCAGTTCTTC. Amino acid sequence: CASSRQGLADYNEQFF.

This clonotype was observed a few times. This chain links TRBV6-2 or TRBV6-3 with TRBJ2-7, with D perhaps matching TRBD1 or TRBD2 (5 bases each). CDR1 and CDR2 (germline): MNHEY, SVGEGT. The ends were cut back, 7 bases at V and 3 bases at J, with 19 bases in the middle. The CDR3 is 15 residues long. CDR3 loop: CASTEPQGVGYEQYF. The DNA for the CDR3 is TGTGCCAGCACTGAACCGCAGGGAGTCGGCTACGAGCAGTACTTC.

This clonotype was seen at least ten times. The gene calls are TRBV7-6 and TRBJ2-5, with D tentatively TRBD1 or TRBD2 (8 bases each). The CDR3 has 17 residues. Germline V gene data show CDR1 as SGHVS and CDR2 as FNYEAQ. Deletions cut 5 bases from V and 5 bases from J, with 24 bases between. The CDR3 spells CASSPTGGSGTGETQYF. The CDR3 nucleotides read TGTGCCAGCAGCCCTACAGGGGGTAGCGGGACTGGGGAGACCCAGTACTTC.

This clonotype was seen only a few times. CDR3 amino acids: CASSATRDRGPYGYTF. The DNA of the CDR3 is TGTGCCAGCAGTGCGACCCGGGACAGGGGTCCCTATGGCTACACCTTC. The J gene is TRBJ1-2, the V gene TRBV6-2 or TRBV6-3; 10 bases align to TRBD1. Germline trimming cut 5 bases from V and 4 bases from J; bases unmatched to any gene: 10. CDR1 and CDR2 from the germline V gene are MNHEY and SVGEGT. The CDR3 totals 16 residues.

CDR3 DNA sequence: TGTGCCAGTAGTATTTTCAGGGCAAAGTATGAGCAGTTCTTC. As protein: CASSIFRAKYEQFF. The chain has TRBV19 and TRBJ2-1; D perhaps matches TRBD1 (5 bases). Deletions cut 3 bases from V and 8 bases from J, with 14 bases between. CDR3 length equals 14 residues. CDR1 is LNHDA and CDR2 is SQIVND in the germline V gene (reference sequence).

This clonotype appeared a few times. This chain uses TRBV19 with TRBJ1-5; D may be TRBD1 (5 bases). Germline CDR1 LNHDA, CDR2 SQIVND (reference sequence). The length of the CDR3 is 10 residues. V lost 10 bases to trimming and J lost 7 bases, with 8 bases between them. CDR3 loop: CATGAQPQHF. The CDR3 nucleotides read TGTGCCACCGGGGCGCAGCCCCAGCATTTT.

This clonotype was seen only a few times. This chain links TRBV11-2 with TRBJ2-4; D is ambiguous. Germline CDR1 is SGHAT and CDR2 is FQNNGV. The V gene lost 2 bases and the J gene lost 7 bases, with 6 bases spanning the gap. The CDR3 has 12 residues. CDR3: CASSLSTNIQYF. In nucleotides, the CDR3 is TGTGCCAGCAGCTTAAGCACGAACATTCAGTACTTC.

This clonotype came up many times. The CDR3 here is CASSPVGGNEQFF. The DNA of the CDR3 is TGTGCCAGCAGCCCGGTGGGGGGTAATGAGCAGTTCTTC. The rearrangement joins TRBV7-2 to TRBJ2-1, with D maybe TRBD2 (6 bases). V lost 5 bases to trimming and J lost 7 bases, with 12 bases between them. CDR1 and CDR2 from the germline V gene are SGHTA and FQGNSA. This CDR3 has 13 residues.

The V and J genes are TRBV6-2 or TRBV6-3 and TRBJ2-7; 7 nucleotides line up with TRBD1. The CDR3 has 14 residues. CDR1 MNHEY and CDR2 SVGEGT come from the germline V gene. The V and J ends lost 4 bases and 2 bases, in that order; junction bases with no gene match: 5. The CDR3 reads CASSSGTATYEQYF. As DNA, the CDR3 is TGTGCCAGCAGTTCCGGGACAGCTACCTACGAGCAGTACTTC.

This clonotype was found a few times. This chain links TRBV25-1 with TRBJ2-3; 11 positions agree with TRBD2. V gave up 2 bases and J gave up 5 bases; unmatched junction bases: 3. CDR1 and CDR2 from the germline V gene are MGHDK and SYGVNS. The CDR3 runs to 15 residues. The CDR3 bases are TGTGCCAGCAGTGAACGGCTAGCGGGGGGAGATACGCAGTATTTT. It encodes CASSERLAGGDTQYF.

The gene calls are TRBV27 and TRBJ2-1; D remains ambiguous. CDR1 is MNHEY and CDR2 is SMNVEV in the germline V gene (reference sequence). This CDR3 is 14 amino acids long. Trimming removed 5 bases from V and 4 bases from J, with 12 bases in between. The CDR3 DNA sequence: TGTGCCAGCAGTGGGAACGGAGATTACAATGAGCAGTTCTTC. This gives the protein CASSGNGDYNEQFF.

This clonotype was seen repeatedly, ten times or more. This chain connects TRBV11-3 to TRBJ1-2, with TRBD1 matching 7 bases. This CDR3 has 13 residues. Trimming removed 5 bases from V and 13 bases from J; junction bases left unmatched: 13. From germline, CDR1 is SGHNT and CDR2 YENEEA. The CDR3 sequence: CASSRDSTGKVTF. For the CDR3, the DNA is TGTGCCAGCAGCCGGGACTCGACAGGGAAGGTCACCTTC. The variable domain in full, completed from reference TRBV11-3 and TRBJ1-2, reads EAGVVQSPRYKIIEKKQPVAFWCNPISGHNTLYWYLQNLGQGPELLIRYENEEAVDDSQLPKDRFSAERLKGVDSTLKIQPAELGDSAVYLCASSRDSTGKVTFGSGTRLTVV.

This clonotype was seen repeatedly, ten times or more. CDR3 bases: TGTGCCAGCAGCTTATCAGGGGTTCTTGGCTACACCTTC. Amino acid sequence: CASSLSGVLGYTF. The genes are TRBV7-2 and TRBJ1-2; weak D call: TRBD1 (6 bases). The CDR3 length is 13 residues. CDR1 is SGHTA, CDR2 FQGNSA, per germline. V lost 2 bases, J lost 7 bases, and 11 bases lay in between.

V gene TRBV28 combines with J gene TRBJ1-3; 9 bases map to TRBD1. The CDR3 loop spans 13 amino acids. Trimming cost V 5 bases and J 6 bases; bases outside gene matches: 2. From germline, CDR1 is MDHEN and CDR2 SYDVKM. The CDR3 region is CASSTGGTNTIYF. CDR3 DNA sequence: TGTGCCAGCAGTACAGGGGGCACAAACACCATATATTTT.

The J gene is TRBJ2-3, the V gene TRBV7-3; D could derive from TRBD1 or TRBD2 (6 bases each). From germline, CDR1 is SGHTA and CDR2 FQGTGA. The CDR3 is made up of 13 amino acids. V was clipped by 5 bases and J by 10 bases, with 16 bases between them. The CDR3 DNA reads TGTGCCAGCAGCCCTCCGGGGGCCACGGCGCAGTATTTT. Translated: CASSPPGATAQYF.

This clonotype was recorded a few times. The chain couples TRBV4-3 to TRBJ2-7, with D unclear. The germline CDR1 and CDR2 sequences are LGHNA and YSLEER. There are 14 residues in the CDR3. Between the trimmed V and J ends, which lost 3 bases and 3 bases, there was a span of 12 bases. CDR3 residues: CASSQRTVNYEQYF. CDR3 DNA sequence: TGCGCCAGCAGCCAGAGGACGGTGAACTACGAGCAGTACTTC.

This clonotype was seen more than once but under ten times. The rearrangement uses TRBV20-1 and TRBJ2-1; D gene ambiguous. The CDR3 spans 13 residues. Germline values: CDR1 DFQATT, CDR2 SNEGSKA (reference sequence). The V end lost 3 bases, the J end lost 4 bases, and 10 bases lay between the germline ends. The CDR3: CSASADLYNEQFF. CDR3 DNA sequence: TGCAGTGCTAGTGCCGACTTGTACAATGAGCAGTTCTTC.

The chain carries TRBV7-2 and TRBJ2-2; 9 bases fit TRBD2. The germline gives CDR1 SGHTA, CDR2 FQGNSA. The CDR3 is 17 residues long. Germline trimming cut 2 bases from V and 7 bases from J; bases unmatched to any gene: 11. The CDR3 here is CASSLRRLAAMSGELFF. CDR3 DNA sequence: TGTGCCAGCAGCTTAAGGAGACTAGCGGCGATGAGCGGGGAGCTGTTTTTT.

This clonotype was observed a few times. DNA for the CDR3: TGTGCCAGCAGTTCAACACGGACTGCAAATGAGCAGTTCTTC. Amino acids: CASSSTRTANEQFF. This chain links TRBV2 with TRBJ2-1; TRBD2 is a possible D gene (5 bases). The CDR3 is 14 residues long. V lost 5 bases to trimming and J lost 7 bases, with 15 bases between them. Germline V gives CDR1 SNHLY, CDR2 FYNNEI.

This clonotype appeared a single time. The chain links TRBV19 to TRBJ1-2, with D maybe TRBD1 (5 bases). Between the trimmed V and J ends, which lost 1 base and 1 base, there was a span of 10 bases. Germline V gives CDR1 LNHDA, CDR2 SQIVND (reference sequence). The CDR3 sequence is 15 residues long. In nucleotides, the CDR3 is TGTGCCAGTAGTATAGGCGGGGCCGTTAACTATGGCTACACCTTC. Its translation: CASSIGGAVNYGYTF.

CDR3 protein: CASSYSPLGGTEAFF. The CDR3 DNA follows: TGTGCCAGCAGTTATTCACCCTTGGGCGGCACTGAAGCTTTCTTT. The chain recombines TRBV6-2 or TRBV6-3 with TRBJ1-1; D gene ambiguous. The length of the CDR3 is 15 residues. Germline assignment: CDR1 MNHEY and CDR2 SVGEGT. V was shortened by 3 bases and J by 4 bases, with 15 bases between the two germline ends.

This clonotype appeared many times. The chain uses TRBV7-2 and TRBJ2-5; the match to TRBD2 covers 9 bases. Germline V gives CDR1 SGHTA, CDR2 FQGNSA. The V and J ends lost 3 bases and 7 bases, in that order; junction bases with no gene match: 9. The length of the CDR3 is 15 residues. As DNA, the CDR3 is TGTGCCAGCAGCTTGGCTAGCGGGGAAGCGGGGACCCAGTACTTC. Its translation is CASSLASGEAGTQYF.